This TCR beta chain came from a study of cytomegalovirus exposure and HLA in healthy donors. Study summary: As an earlier analysis found, about 179 million T cells yielded approximately 110 million unique TCR beta sequences.

The study ran its PCR with 60 Vbeta and 13 Jbeta primers. Some clones are missing from TCRdb's copy, which holds only in-frame ones; the method was immunoSEQ multiplex PCR. This repertoire includes about 140,000 clones. General observations from the study: A few CMV-associated chains proved CMV antigen-specific in vitro. The majority of TCR sequences were rare, yet some public TCRs appeared in many donors.

The CDR3 sequence is 14 residues long. Looked up from germline, CDR1 is SGHTA and CDR2 is FQGTGA. Trimming at V came to 5 bases and at J to 6 bases, leaving 7 bases not matched to a gene. A remark on this clone: Its antigen is currently unknown.

The chain is built from TRBV7-3 and TRBJ2-1, with 7 positions matching TRBD1. This TCR derives from a man in his forties in good health and CMV-seronegative. Sequencing was carried out using PBMCs. CDR3 in amino acids: CASSQMTGSNEQFF. The CDR3 DNA is TGTGCCAGCAGCCAAATGACAGGGAGCAATGAGCAGTTCTTC.